This T cell receptor beta chain stems from a study of blood T cell repertoires in COVID-19. Overall study: Both acute and convalescent COVID-19 samples were obtained from the United States, Italy and Spain.

About this clone itself: This sample includes further DNA sequences coding for the same CDR3.

Ages ranged from roughly 18 to 100 years, with residence in about two dozen US areas. Cohort placement rested on clinical history that participants reported themselves. In the original analysis: How many nucleated cells were present was estimated from reference gene primer amplification. Profiling relied on immunoSEQ multiplex PCR, and the TCRdb table lists in-frame clones only, not all of them. V, J and clone size are taken as reported in that table, and D and trimming were inferred from the DNA itself. The table shows fewer than 400,000 clones, with 89% occurring only once. Germline V CDR1 and CDR2: SGHRS, YFSETQ. V trimming: 0 bases; J trimming: 0 bases; junction bases outside the gene matches: 4. The CDR3 length is 16 residues.

The receptor was derived from a man in his sixties who had recovered from COVID-19. The sequenced material came from PBMCs or T cells enriched from blood (not recorded which). This chain uses TRBV5-1 with TRBJ1-1, with 8 bases identical to TRBD1. The CDR3 loop is CASSLGTGSMNTEAFF. CDR3 DNA: TGCGCCAGCAGCTTGGGGACAGGGAGTATGAACACTGAAGCTTTCTTT.